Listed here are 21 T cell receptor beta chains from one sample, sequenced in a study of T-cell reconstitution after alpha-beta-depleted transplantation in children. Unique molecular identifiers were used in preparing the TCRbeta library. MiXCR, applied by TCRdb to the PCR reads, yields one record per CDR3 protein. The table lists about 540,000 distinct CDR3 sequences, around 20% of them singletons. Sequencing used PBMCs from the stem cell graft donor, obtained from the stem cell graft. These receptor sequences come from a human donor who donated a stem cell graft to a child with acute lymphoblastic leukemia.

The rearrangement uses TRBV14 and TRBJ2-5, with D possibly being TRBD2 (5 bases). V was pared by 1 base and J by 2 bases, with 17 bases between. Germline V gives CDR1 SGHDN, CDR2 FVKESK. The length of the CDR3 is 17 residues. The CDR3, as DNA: TGTGCCAGCAGCCAAGTCCTGCCGCTAGCAATTCAAGAGACCCAGTACTTC. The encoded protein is CASSQVLPLAIQETQYF. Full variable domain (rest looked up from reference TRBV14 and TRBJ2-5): EAGVTQFPSHSVIEKGQTVTLRCDPISGHDNLYWYRRVMGKEIKFLLHFVKESKQDESGMPNNRFLAERTGGTYSTLKVQPAELEDSGVYFCASSQVLPLAIQETQYFGPGTRLLVL.

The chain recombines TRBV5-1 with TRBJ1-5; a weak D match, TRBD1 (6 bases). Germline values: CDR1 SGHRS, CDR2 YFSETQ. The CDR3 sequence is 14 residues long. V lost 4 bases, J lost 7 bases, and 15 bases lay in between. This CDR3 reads CASSPSGGLQPQHF. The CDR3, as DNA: TGCGCCAGCAGCCCGAGCGGGGGGCTCCAGCCCCAGCATTTT.

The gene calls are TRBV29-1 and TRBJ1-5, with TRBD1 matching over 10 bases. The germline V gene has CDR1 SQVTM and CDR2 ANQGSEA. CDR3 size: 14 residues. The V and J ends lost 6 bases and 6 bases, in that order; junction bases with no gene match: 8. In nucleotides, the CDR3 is TGCAGCGTCAAGACAGGGGGCGCCGGTCAGCCCCAGCATTTT. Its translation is CSVKTGGAGQPQHF.

CDR3 nucleotides: TGCAGTGCCGACGAGGGGGACAATGAGCAGTTCTTC. Amino acids: CSADEGDNEQFF. The rearrangement uses TRBV20-1 and TRBJ2-1, with D maybe TRBD1 (6 bases). Germline lookup yields CDR1 DFQATT and CDR2 SNEGSKA (reference sequence). This CDR3 spans 12 amino acids. The ends were cut back, 6 bases at V and 5 bases at J, with 11 bases in the middle.

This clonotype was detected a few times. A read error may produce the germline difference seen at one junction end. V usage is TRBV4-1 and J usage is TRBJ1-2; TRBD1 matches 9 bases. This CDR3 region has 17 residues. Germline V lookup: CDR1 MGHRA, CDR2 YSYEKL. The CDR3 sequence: CASSQDPTGGRTYGYTF. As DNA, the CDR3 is TGCGCCAGCAGTCAAGATCCCACAGGGGGCCGTACCTATGGCTACACCTTC.

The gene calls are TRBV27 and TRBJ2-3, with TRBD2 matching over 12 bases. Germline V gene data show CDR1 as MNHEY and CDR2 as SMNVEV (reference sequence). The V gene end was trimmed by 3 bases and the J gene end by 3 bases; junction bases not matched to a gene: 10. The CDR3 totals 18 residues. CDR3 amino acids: CASSFQTPGLAGTDTQYF. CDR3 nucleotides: TGTGCCAGCAGTTTCCAAACCCCGGGACTAGCGGGTACAGATACGCAGTATTTT.

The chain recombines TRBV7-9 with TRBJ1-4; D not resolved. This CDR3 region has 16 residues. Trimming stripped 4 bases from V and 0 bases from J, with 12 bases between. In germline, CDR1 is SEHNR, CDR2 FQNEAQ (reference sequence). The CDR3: CASSSYPVATNEKLFF. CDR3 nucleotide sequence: TGTGCCAGCAGCTCCTATCCGGTTGCAACTAATGAAAAACTGTTTTTT.

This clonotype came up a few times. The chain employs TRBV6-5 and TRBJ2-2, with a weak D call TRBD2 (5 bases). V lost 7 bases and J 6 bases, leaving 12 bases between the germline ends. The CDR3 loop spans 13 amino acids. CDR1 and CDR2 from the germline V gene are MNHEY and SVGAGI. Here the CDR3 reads CASTQWRSGELFF. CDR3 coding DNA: TGTGCCAGCACACAGTGGAGGTCCGGGGAGCTGTTTTTT.

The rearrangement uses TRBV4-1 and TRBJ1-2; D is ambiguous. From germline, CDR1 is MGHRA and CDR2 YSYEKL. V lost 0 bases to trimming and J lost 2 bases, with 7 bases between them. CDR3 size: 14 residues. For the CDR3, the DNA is TGCGCCAGCAGCCAAGAACGGGGAAACTATGGCTACACCTTC. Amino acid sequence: CASSQERGNYGYTF.

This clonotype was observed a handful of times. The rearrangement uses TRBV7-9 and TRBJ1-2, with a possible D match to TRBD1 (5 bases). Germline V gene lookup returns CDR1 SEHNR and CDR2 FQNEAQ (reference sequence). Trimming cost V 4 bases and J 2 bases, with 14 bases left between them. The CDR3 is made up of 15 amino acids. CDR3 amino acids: CASSSRVLGNYGYTF. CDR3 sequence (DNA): TGTGCCAGCAGCTCCAGGGTTCTAGGAAACTATGGCTACACCTTC. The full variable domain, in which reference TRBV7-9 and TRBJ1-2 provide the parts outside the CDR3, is DTGVSQNPRHKITKRGQNVTFRCDPISEHNRLYWYRQTLGQGPEFLTYFQNEAQLEKSRLLSDRFSAERPKGSFSTLEIQRTEQGDSAMYLCASSSRVLGNYGYTFGSGTRLTVV.

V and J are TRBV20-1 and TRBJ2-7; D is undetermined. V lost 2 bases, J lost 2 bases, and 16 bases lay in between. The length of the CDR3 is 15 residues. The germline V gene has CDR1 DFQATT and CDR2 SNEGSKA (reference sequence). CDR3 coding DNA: TGCAGTGCTAGACCCCAATGGCTGCTAACCTACGAGCAGTACTTC. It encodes CSARPQWLLTYEQYF.

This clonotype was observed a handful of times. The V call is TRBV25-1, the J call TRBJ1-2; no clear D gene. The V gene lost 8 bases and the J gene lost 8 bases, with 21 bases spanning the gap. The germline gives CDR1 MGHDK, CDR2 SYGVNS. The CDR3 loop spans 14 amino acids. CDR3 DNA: TGTGCCAGCTACCCCGGCGGAGGATTTGAGGGCTACACCTTC. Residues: CASYPGGGFEGYTF.

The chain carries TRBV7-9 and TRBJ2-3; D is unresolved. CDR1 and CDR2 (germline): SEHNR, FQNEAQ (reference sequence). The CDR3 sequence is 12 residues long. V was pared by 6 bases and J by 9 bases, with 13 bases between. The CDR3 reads CASRDVGFTQYF. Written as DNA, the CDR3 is TGTGCCAGCAGGGACGTAGGGTTCACGCAGTATTTT.

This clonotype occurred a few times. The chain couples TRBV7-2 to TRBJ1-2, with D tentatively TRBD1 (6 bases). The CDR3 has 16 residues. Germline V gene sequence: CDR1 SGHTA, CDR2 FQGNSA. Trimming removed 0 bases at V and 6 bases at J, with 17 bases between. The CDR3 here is CASSLAGRGYPDGYTF. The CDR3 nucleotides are TGTGCCAGCAGCTTAGCGGGAAGGGGGTACCCGGATGGCTACACCTTC. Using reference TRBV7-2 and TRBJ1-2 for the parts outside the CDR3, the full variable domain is GAGVSQSPSNKVTEKGKDVELRCDPISGHTALYWYRQSLGQGLEFLIYFQGNSAPDKSGLPSDRFSAERTGGSVSTLTIQRTQQEDSAVYLCASSLAGRGYPDGYTFGSGTRLTVV.

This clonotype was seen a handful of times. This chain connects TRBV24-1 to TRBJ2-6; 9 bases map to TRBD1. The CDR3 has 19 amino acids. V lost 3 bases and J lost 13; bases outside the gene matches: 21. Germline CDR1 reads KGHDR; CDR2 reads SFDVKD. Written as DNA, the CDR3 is TGTGCCACCAGTGATCCCTACGCGACGGGACAGGGCCTCTATGGGGTCCTGACTTTC. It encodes CATSDPYATGQGLYGVLTF.

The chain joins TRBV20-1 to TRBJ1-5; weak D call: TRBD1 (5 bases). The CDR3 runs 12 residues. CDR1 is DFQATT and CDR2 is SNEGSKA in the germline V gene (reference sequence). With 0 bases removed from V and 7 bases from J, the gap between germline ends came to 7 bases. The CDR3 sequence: CSARDGAQPQHF. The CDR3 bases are TGCAGTGCTAGAGATGGGGCGCAGCCCCAGCATTTT.

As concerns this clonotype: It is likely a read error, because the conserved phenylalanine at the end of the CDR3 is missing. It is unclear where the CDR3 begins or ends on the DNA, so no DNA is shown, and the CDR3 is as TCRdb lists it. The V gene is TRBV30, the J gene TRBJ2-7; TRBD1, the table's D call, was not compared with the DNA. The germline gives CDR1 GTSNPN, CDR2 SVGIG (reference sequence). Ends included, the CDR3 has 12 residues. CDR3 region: CAWSGGDREWYL.

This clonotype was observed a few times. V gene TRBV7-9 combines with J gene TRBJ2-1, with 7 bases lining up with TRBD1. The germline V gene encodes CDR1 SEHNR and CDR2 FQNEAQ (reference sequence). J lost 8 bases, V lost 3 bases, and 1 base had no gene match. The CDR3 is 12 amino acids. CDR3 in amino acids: CASSFTGDEQFF. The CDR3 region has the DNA TGTGCCAGCAGCTTTACAGGGGATGAGCAGTTCTTC. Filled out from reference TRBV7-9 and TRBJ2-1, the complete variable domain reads DTGVSQNPRHKITKRGQNVTFRCDPISEHNRLYWYRQTLGQGPEFLTYFQNEAQLEKSRLLSDRFSAERPKGSFSTLEIQRTEQGDSAMYLCASSFTGDEQFFGPGTRLTVL.

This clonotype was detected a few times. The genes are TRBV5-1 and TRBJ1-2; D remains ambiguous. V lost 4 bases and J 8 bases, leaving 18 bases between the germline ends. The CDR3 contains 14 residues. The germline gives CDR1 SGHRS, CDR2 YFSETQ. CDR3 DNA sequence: TGCGCCAGCAGCCCGAACAGCGTTAGCTGGGGCTACACCTTC. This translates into CASSPNSVSWGYTF.

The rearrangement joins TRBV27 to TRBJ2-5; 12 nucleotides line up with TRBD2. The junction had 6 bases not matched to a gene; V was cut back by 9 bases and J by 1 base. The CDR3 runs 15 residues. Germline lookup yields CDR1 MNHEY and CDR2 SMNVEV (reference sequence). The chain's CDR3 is CASTTSGGRQETQYF. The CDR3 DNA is TGTGCCAGTACGACTAGCGGGGGACGCCAAGAGACCCAGTACTTC.

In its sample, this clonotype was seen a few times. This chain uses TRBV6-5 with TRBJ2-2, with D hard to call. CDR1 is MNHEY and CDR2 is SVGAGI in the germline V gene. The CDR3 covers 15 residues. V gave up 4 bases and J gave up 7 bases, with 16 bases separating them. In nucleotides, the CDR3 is TGTGCCAGCAGTTCGCCGAGGATTATGAGCGGGGAGCTGTTTTTT. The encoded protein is CASSSPRIMSGELFF.